The sequence of this T cell receptor beta chain was determined in a study of shared clonotypes between healthy human individuals (dated by TCRdb to about 2020). Notes on the research overall: The cohort included a few men and a couple of women between 18 and 49 years of age. Per donor, three plates each were used for CD4 naive and CD4 memory, two for CD8 naive, and one for CD8 memory. The study deeply sequenced blood TCR repertoires of five healthy adults to estimate repertoire size and the extent of clonotype sharing between individuals. Different laboratories and diverse techniques were used to prepare libraries and sequence TCR repertoires, to increase sequencing depth and limit assay-specific biases. Each donor's leukapheresis produced roughly between roughly 0.85 and 10 billion PBMCs. Broader findings and caveats from the paper: Sharing across a few donors was observed for about 4.8% of naive CD4, about 4% of naive CD8, around 2.5% of memory CD4, and over 0.3% of memory CD8 clonotypes. Only blood was sampled, and tissue TCR repertoires likely differ from those in blood. Higher generation probabilities were observed for clonotypes shared by all four sorted-subset donors than for non-shared clonotypes. Even with the large sequencing depth, rarefaction of the sorted-subset datasets indicated that sequencing was incomplete. Because the study included a small number of donors, the genetic and exposure-history diversity represented was limited. Pairwise subsampling led to the expectation that sequencing depth would affect the degree of clonotype sharing among donors. Estimated clonotype richness was generally larger for naive than for memory subsets.

Concerning this clone itself: This receptor's antigen is unknown. No base quality information exists; no much larger clone differs at one position.

In the germline V gene, CDR1 corresponds to MDHEN and CDR2 to SYDVKM. V is cut by 4 bases and J by 0 bases, and the space between the germline ends is 16 bases. The CDR3 runs 17 residues from the cysteine to the phenylalanine. Just the 51-base CDR3 DNA is kept, in frame starting at base 1. Donors were healthy HIV-negative adults with no recently reported acute infections or vaccinations. Every donor was a Caucasian adult residing in Nashville, Tennessee, USA. Magnetic negative selection was used to enrich CD4+ T cells, after which naive cells were positively selected on CD45RA and the negative fraction became the memory subset. Blood was collected by leukapheresis, and PBMCs were isolated by Ficoll-Histopaque density gradient centrifugation and then cryopreserved in liquid nitrogen vapor phase. Analytical flow cytometry was used to check the purity and quantity of each magnetically sorted T cell population. From each sorted fraction, genomic DNA was isolated and quantified by UV absorbance on a Nanodrop 2000c.

TCR CDR3 regions were amplified from genomic DNA by multiplex PCR using the deep immunoSEQ assay. Extracted genomic DNA from each cell subset was spread evenly across all wells of several immunoSEQ 96-well plates, with each plate serving as a replicate. For sorted subsets, each replicate PCR was loaded with about 0.2 ug genomic DNA, equivalent to about 30,000 T cell genomes. Purified libraries were measured with a Qubit 3.0 fluorometer, size-checked on a Bioanalyzer 2100, and measured again with the KAPA Library Quantification kit. A separate single-read 150-cycle Illumina NextSeq 550 flow cell was used to sequence each immunoSEQ 96-well plate. The original pipeline was this. Because the immunoSEQ output held only junctional sequences and lacked quality scores, the filtering could not match the filtering applied to full-length reads. Sequences were annotated with PyIR, a Python wrapper for IgBLAST v1.9, and V/J genes and CDR3 were assigned using IMGT germline references. Reads with weak V/J assignments (E-value above 1e-6), missing CDR3, stop codons, out-of-frame junctions, or ambiguous translated residues were removed. V3J clonotypes were defined by identical inferred V gene, J gene, and CDR3 amino acid sequence. To compute the percentage overlap between repertoires, the number of shared unique clonotypes was divided by the size of the smaller repertoire. Richness of each repertoire was evaluated using RTK rarefaction, the Chao1 estimator, and Recon v2.1 estimates of unobserved clonotypes. Generation probabilities for all TCRbeta clonotypes obtained by the gDNA method from a handful of donors were computed using OLGA. TCRdb limited this immuneACCESS table to in-frame rearrangements with V and J called. A share of clones is missing; checked studies link under half to unresolved V genes, and the rest is unexplained. Clonal size and the V and J genes are those of that table, whereas D and trimming came from the DNA. A total of about 340,000 clones appear in this sample, 70% to 75% of them only once. The top ten hold around 9.3% of the sample.

This TCR derives from a man aged 25 to 40 in good health. The sample taken for sequencing was memory CD4+ T cells sorted from blood. The cell subset or site label on this specimen signifies: CD45RA-negative fraction. Recombination connected TRBV28 to TRBJ1-3; the D gene remains uncertain. The bases read TGTGCCAGCAGTTCTGTTATGGGTAGTCGCTCTGGAAACACCATATATTTT. The encoded protein is CASSSVMGSRSGNTIYF.